This is a list of T cell receptor beta chains from one sample in a study of T-cell memory formation after mild COVID-19. TCRdb fed the 5' RACE reads into MiXCR, producing one record per CDR3 protein. The table records some 290,000 distinct CDR3 sequences, 15% to 20% of them present only once. The specimen sequenced was PBMCs or a T cell subset sorted from them (not recorded which). The receptors come from a man aged 18 to 29 who had mild COVID-19 (a few samples of this study predate the infection). Cell type and time point are not known. Each CDR3 is given with its conserved first and last residue. The D gene is left open where the match is weak. Rows give clone size only sometimes, using once, few, many, or a class for an expanded clone.

>NA|TRBJ2-7|TRBV27|NA
TGTGCCAGCAGTTTAGGGCACGAGCAGTACTTC
CASSLGHEQYF
>NA|TRBJ1-6|TRBV11-2|NA
TGTGCCAGCAGCTTAGCCTTGTTTTCACCCCTCCACTTT
CASSLALFSPLHF
>few|TRBJ2-1|TRBV29-1|TRBD2
TGCAGCGTTGCTAGCGGCAATGAGCAGTTCTTC
CSVASGNEQFF
>many|TRBJ2-2|TRBV5-1|NA
TGCGCCAGCAGTTTCAGTGAGGCCGACGGGGAGCTGTTTTTT
CASSFSEADGELFF
>NA|TRBJ1-6|TRBV6-6|TRBD1
TGTGCCAGCAGTTACCAGACGGGACAGGGAAATTCACCCCTCCACTTT
CASSYQTGQGNSPLHF
>few|TRBJ1-2|TRBV9|TRBD1
TGTGCCAGCAGCGCTGACAGGGTTGGGGGCTACACCTTC
CASSADRVGGYTF
>NA|TRBJ2-5|TRBV18|TRBD1
TGTGCCAGCTCATCGGGAACAGGGGCCTCGGAGACCCAGTACTTC
CASSSGTGASETQYF
>NA|TRBJ1-1|TRBV4-2|NA
TGTGCCAGCAGCCAAGCGAACAGGGATGGGAACACTGAAGCTTTCTTT
CASSQANRDGNTEAFF
>many|TRBJ2-1|TRBV5-4|TRBD1
TGTGCCAGCAGCCCCCCCGGGCAGGGGGCGATCAATGAGCAGTTCTTC
CASSPPGQGAINEQFF
>NA|TRBJ2-3|TRBV10-3|NA
TGTGCCATCAGTTTTGTTGGCGAGGGTACGCAGTATTTT
CAISFVGEGTQYF
>many|TRBJ1-2|TRBV5-1|NA
TGCGCCAGCAGCCAGGACAAGGTTGGCTACACCTTC
CASSQDKVGYTF
>many|TRBJ1-1|TRBV7-9|NA
TGTGCCAGCAGCCTCGGACGGTCTGAAGCTTTCTTT
CASSLGRSEAFF
>many|TRBJ2-2|TRBV25-1|NA
TGTGCCAGCGGTAGGGAACACACCGGGGAGCTGTTTTTT
CASGREHTGELFF
>NA|TRBJ2-5|TRBV2|NA
TGTGCCGGAGCAGTGGGGATCGGGGGCGGGGAGACCCAGTACTTC
CAGAVGIGGGETQYF
>many|TRBJ2-1|TRBV4-1|NA
TGCGCCAGCAGCCAAGTCGAGGGCAATGAGCAGTTCTTC
CASSQVEGNEQFF
>NA|TRBJ2-1|TRBV5-1|NA
TGCGCCAGCAGCTTGGCCTTTCCGGGGAATGAGCAGTTCTTC
CASSLAFPGNEQFF
>many|TRBJ2-3|TRBV5-1|NA
TGCGCCAGCAGCTTGTCAGCAGATACGCAGTATTTT
CASSLSADTQYF
>NA|TRBJ1-5|TRBV12-3/TRBV12-4|NA
TGTGCCAGCAGTTGGAACGGACATAGCAATCAGCCCCAGCATTTT
CASSWNGHSNQPQHF
>few|TRBJ2-5|TRBV5-5|NA
TGTGCCAGCAGCTCACGGACAGTCACACTGGGGACCCAGTACTTC
CASSSRTVTLGTQYF
>NA|TRBJ1-1|TRBV18|NA
TGTGCCAGCTCACCATTAGCAGGGATGAACACTGAAGCTTTCTTT
CASSPLAGMNTEAFF
>NA|TRBJ1-2|TRBV15|NA
TGTGCCACCAGCAGAGAAGGGAAGTGGGGCTATGGCTACACCTTC
CATSREGKWGYGYTF
>NA|TRBJ2-3|TRBV5-1|TRBD2
TGCGCCAGCAATCCTGGGACTAGCGGGTTAAATACGCAGTATTTT
CASNPGTSGLNTQYF
>NA|TRBJ2-5|TRBV7-9|NA
TGTGCCAGCAGCTCGGTGGTCCAGGGCCAAGAGACCCAGTACTTC
CASSSVVQGQETQYF
>NA|TRBJ1-2|TRBV12-3/TRBV12-4|NA
TGTGCCAGCAGTTTGGCTAGGACAGCGACAGGCTACACCTTC
CASSLARTATGYTF